The 15 T cell receptor beta chains below were found in one sample sequenced in a study of early T cells in non-severe SARS-CoV-2 infection. TCRdb passed the 5' RACE reads through MiXCR, listing each CDR3 protein once. The table records around 70,000 distinct CDR3 sequences, around 9% of them present only once. Source material: whole blood. Receptor source: an adult who was a healthcare worker with PCR-confirmed SARS-CoV-2 infection or an uninfected control (not recorded which).

In this sample, this clonotype turned up many times. V gene TRBV27 combines with J gene TRBJ2-5, with 8 bases that match TRBD1. Germline V gene data show CDR1 as MNHEY and CDR2 as SMNVEV (reference sequence). This CDR3 contains 14 residues. Trimming cost V 2 bases and J 4 bases; bases outside gene matches: 3. CDR3 nucleotide sequence: TGTGCCAGCAGTTTAACCGACAGGGGAGAGACCCAGTACTTC. Its translation is CASSLTDRGETQYF.

This clonotype was detected many times. This chain connects TRBV7-8 to TRBJ1-1; D is possibly TRBD1 (6 bases). Germline lookup yields CDR1 SGHVS and CDR2 FQNEAQ. The length of the CDR3 is 15 residues. V was cut by 6 bases and J by 0 bases, with 14 bases left in between. The CDR3 loop is CASRWGGHMNTEAFF. The DNA of the CDR3 is TGTGCCAGCAGATGGGGGGGACACATGAACACTGAAGCTTTCTTT.

This clonotype was picked up a small number of times. The chain is built from TRBV12-3 or TRBV12-4 and TRBJ2-1; possibly TRBD2 for D (6 bases). The V and J ends lost 8 bases and 6 bases respectively, with 14 bases between them. The CDR3 has 13 residues. In DNA form, the CDR3 reads TGTGCCAGCCAAACGATCGGGGGCAATGAGCAGTTCTTC. Protein product: CASQTIGGNEQFF.

The CDR3 nucleotides read TGTGCCAGCAGTGAAGCCACCCCCTGGGGAGGGGCCATGGGCTACACCTTC. Its translation: CASSEATPWGGAMGYTF. The gene calls are TRBV2 and TRBJ1-2; possibly TRBD1 for D (5 bases). There are 17 residues in the CDR3. Germline V gene data show CDR1 as SNHLY and CDR2 as FYNNEI. Trimming cost V 0 bases and J 8 bases, with 22 bases left between them. The full variable domain, in which reference TRBV2 and TRBJ1-2 provide the parts outside the CDR3, is EPEVTQTPSHQVTQMGQEVILRCVPISNHLYFYWYRQILGQKVEFLVSFYNNEISEKSEIFDDQFSVERPDGSNFTLKIRSTKLEDSAMYFCASSEATPWGGAMGYTFGSGTRLTVV.

This clonotype was detected only a few times. The J gene is TRBJ2-7, the V gene TRBV4-2, with TRBD1 matching 10 bases. With 1 base clipped from V and 2 bases from J, the junction kept 11 bases outside the gene matches. The germline CDR1 and CDR2 sequences are LGHNA and YNFKEQ. The CDR3 runs 18 residues. The CDR3 region is CASSQVGTGDMYAYEQYF. CDR3 bases: TGTGCCAGCAGCCAAGTTGGGACAGGGGATATGTACGCCTACGAGCAGTACTTC.

This clonotype showed up just a few times. V and J are TRBV6-5 and TRBJ2-6, with D tentatively TRBD1 (6 bases). CDR3 size: 16 residues. CDR1 is MNHEY, CDR2 SVGAGI, per germline. Trimming cost V 5 bases and J 0 bases, with 11 bases left between them. CDR3 nucleotide sequence: TGTGCCAGCAGTCCAGACAGGAACTCTGGGGCCAACGTCCTGACTTTC. Translation: CASSPDRNSGANVLTF.

This clonotype was counted between two and nine times. The junction differs from germline at one of its ends, possibly a read error. The genes are TRBV4-2 and TRBJ2-7; D might be TRBD2 (6 bases). CDR3 length equals 13 residues. CDR1 LGHNA and CDR2 YNFKEQ come from the germline V gene. CDR3 DNA: TGTGCCAGCAGCCAAGACCCGACATCGGGAGCCTTTTTC. Its protein is CASSQDPTSGAFF.

This chain links TRBV20-1 with TRBJ2-2; 9 bases agree with TRBD2. The ends lost 1 base at V and 5 bases at J; junction bases unmatched: 8. Germline CDR1 reads DFQATT; CDR2 reads SNEGSKA (reference sequence). The CDR3 length is 16 residues. The CDR3 nucleotides are TGCAGTGCTAGAGGGAGGGTAGCGGGAGAGACCGGGGAGCTGTTTTTT. Translating it yields CSARGRVAGETGELFF.

Only a few counts were recorded for this clonotype. A read error may explain this, as a much larger clone is one base away. The rearrangement uses TRBV6-5 and TRBJ2-7; D tentatively reads TRBD1 or TRBD2 (6 bases each). The germline V gene encodes CDR1 MNHEY and CDR2 SVGAGI. CDR3 length: 16 amino acids. CDR3 amino acids: CAGSYSTGGHVLGQYF. The CDR3 nucleotides read TGTGCCGGCAGTTACTCCACCGGGGGACACGTCTTAGGGCAGTACTTC.

This clonotype was found a few times. The genes are TRBV7-2 and TRBJ1-1, with unresolved D. The germline V gene has CDR1 SGHTA and CDR2 FQGNSA. V lost 2 bases to trimming and J lost 3 bases, with 7 bases between them. The CDR3 contains 13 residues. This CDR3 is CASSLNIHTEAFF. CDR3 DNA sequence: TGTGCCAGCAGCTTAAACATTCACACTGAAGCTTTCTTT.

This clonotype was seen ten or more times. V is TRBV18 and J is TRBJ2-3, with TRBD1 identical over 7 bases. V lost 5 bases and J lost 2; bases outside the gene matches: 13. The CDR3 runs 17 residues. Germline V lookup: CDR1 KGHSH, CDR2 LQKENI. This chain's CDR3 is CASSFALPGTATDTQYF. DNA for the CDR3: TGTGCCAGCTCATTTGCCCTACCCGGGACAGCCACAGATACGCAGTATTTT.

The V and J genes are TRBV12-3 or TRBV12-4 and TRBJ2-1, with no clear D. Trimming took off 3 bases at V and 2 bases at J, with 8 bases between the two ends. The CDR3 loop spans 14 amino acids. CDR3 amino acids: CASSFGSPYNEQFF. CDR3 bases: TGTGCCAGCAGTTTTGGATCTCCCTACAATGAGCAGTTCTTC.

This clonotype was detected a few times. The rearrangement links TRBV4-2 to TRBJ2-5; D not resolved. V lost 4 bases to trimming and J lost 4 bases, with 22 bases between them. The germline V gene encodes CDR1 LGHNA and CDR2 YNFKEQ. The length of the CDR3 is 17 residues. CDR3 residues: CASSLLRGLALGETQYF. CDR3 in DNA: TGTGCCAGCAGCCTCCTTCGAGGTCTGGCGTTAGGAGAGACCCAGTACTTC.

Only a few counts were recorded for this clonotype. The V call is TRBV7-2, the J call TRBJ1-1; D is undetermined. This CDR3 region has 18 residues. Germline V lookup: CDR1 SGHTA, CDR2 FQGNSA. Trimming took 0 bases from V and 2 from J, leaving 19 bases between them. The CDR3 spells CASSLAFQQPYLNTEAFF. Here the CDR3 DNA reads TGTGCCAGCAGCTTAGCTTTCCAACAGCCATACCTTAACACTGAAGCTTTCTTT.

This clonotype has a handful of counts. The CDR3 protein is CASSLGTGTYGYTF. The CDR3 DNA reads TGTGCCAGCAGTTTAGGGACAGGGACCTATGGCTACACCTTC. The V call is TRBV12-3 or TRBV12-4, the J call TRBJ1-2; 8 bases map to TRBD1. V was clipped by 1 base and J by 4 bases; unmatched bases: 2. The CDR3 spans 14 residues.